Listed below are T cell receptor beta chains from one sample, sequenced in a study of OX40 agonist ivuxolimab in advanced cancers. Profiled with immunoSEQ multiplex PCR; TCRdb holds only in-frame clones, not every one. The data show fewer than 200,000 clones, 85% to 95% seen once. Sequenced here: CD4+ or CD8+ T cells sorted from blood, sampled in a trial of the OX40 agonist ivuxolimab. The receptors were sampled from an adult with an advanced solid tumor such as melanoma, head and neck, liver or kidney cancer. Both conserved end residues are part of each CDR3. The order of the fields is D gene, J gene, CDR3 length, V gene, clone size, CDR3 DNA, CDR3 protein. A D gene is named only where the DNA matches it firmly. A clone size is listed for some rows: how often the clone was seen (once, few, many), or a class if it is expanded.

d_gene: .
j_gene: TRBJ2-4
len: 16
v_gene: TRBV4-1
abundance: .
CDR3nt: TGCGCCAGCAGCCCCGACCCGGGTTTAGCCAAAAACATTCAGTACTTC
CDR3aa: CASSPDPGLAKNIQYF

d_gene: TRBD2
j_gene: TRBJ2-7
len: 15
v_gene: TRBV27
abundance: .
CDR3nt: TGTGCCAGCAGTGAGGGCGGGAGGGCCCGATACGAGCAGTACTTC
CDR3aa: CASSEGGRARYEQYF

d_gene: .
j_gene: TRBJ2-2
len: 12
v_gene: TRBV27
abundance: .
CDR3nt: TGTGCCAGCAGTTCGAACACCGGGGAGCTGTTTTTT
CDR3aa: CASSSNTGELFF

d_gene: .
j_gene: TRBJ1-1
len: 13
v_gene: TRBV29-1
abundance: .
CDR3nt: TGCAGCGTTGAAGATCAAAGGGATCGTATGGCTTTCTTT
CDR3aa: CSVEDQRDRMAFF

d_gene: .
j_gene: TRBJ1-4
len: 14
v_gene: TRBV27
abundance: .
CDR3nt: TGTGCCAGCAGTTTGGGGCGCTTGGATGAAAAACTGTTTTTT
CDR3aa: CASSLGRLDEKLFF

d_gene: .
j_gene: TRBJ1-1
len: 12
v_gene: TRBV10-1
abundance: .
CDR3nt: TGCGCCGGGGGACAACAAGGGACTGAAGCTTTCTTT
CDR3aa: CAGGQQGTEAFF

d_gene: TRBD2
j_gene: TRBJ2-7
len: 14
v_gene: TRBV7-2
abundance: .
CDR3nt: TGTGCCAGCAGCCCCGGGACTAGCGGATTCGAGCAGTACTTC
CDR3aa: CASSPGTSGFEQYF

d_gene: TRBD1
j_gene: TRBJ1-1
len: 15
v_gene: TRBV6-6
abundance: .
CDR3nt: TGTGCCAGCAGTTCGACAGGGCTGGTCAACACTGAAGCTTTCTTT
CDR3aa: CASSSTGLVNTEAFF

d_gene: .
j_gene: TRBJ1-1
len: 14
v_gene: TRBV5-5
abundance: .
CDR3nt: TGTGCCAGCAGCAGATTACAGGCCCCCACTGAAGCTTTCTTT
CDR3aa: CASSRLQAPTEAFF

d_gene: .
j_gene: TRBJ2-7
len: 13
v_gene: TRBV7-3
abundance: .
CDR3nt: TGTGCCAGCAGTGGACAGGGAGGGACCGAGCAGTACTTC
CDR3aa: CASSGQGGTEQYF

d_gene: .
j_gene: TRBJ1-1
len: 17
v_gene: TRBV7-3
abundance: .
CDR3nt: TGTGCCAGCAGCTCCAGCGGAGGGGGAGGGGCCGTCACTGAAGCTTTCTTT
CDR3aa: CASSSSGGGGAVTEAFF

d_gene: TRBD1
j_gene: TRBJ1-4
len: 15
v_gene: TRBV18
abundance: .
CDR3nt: TGTGCCAGCTCACCGGGACAGGAGGTGTCCGAAAAACTGTTTTTT
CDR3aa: CASSPGQEVSEKLFF

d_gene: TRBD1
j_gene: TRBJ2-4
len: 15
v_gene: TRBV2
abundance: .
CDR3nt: TGTGCCAGCAGAAAACCGACAGGGGGCAAAAACATTCAGTACTTC
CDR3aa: CASRKPTGGKNIQYF

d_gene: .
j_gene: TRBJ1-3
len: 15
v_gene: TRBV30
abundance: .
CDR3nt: TGTGCCTGGAGTGTTGGACTCCACTCTGGAAACACCATATATTTT
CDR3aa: CAWSVGLHSGNTIYF

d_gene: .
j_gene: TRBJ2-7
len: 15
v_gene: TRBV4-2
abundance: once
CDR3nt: TGTGCCAGCAGCCAAGATACACTTGCTACCTACGAGCAGTACTTC
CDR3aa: CASSQDTLATYEQYF

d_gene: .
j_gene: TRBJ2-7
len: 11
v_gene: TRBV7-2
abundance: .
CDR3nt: TGTGCCAGCAGGGCTATGAGCGAGCAGTACTTC
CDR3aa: CASRAMSEQYF

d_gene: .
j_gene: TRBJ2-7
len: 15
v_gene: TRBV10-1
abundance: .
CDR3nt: TGCGCCAGCCGAGGGCCGAGACAGAGGATGGTCGAGCAGTACTTC
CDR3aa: CASRGPRQRMVEQYF

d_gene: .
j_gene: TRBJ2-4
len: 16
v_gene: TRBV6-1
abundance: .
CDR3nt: TGTGCCAGCAGTGAAAGCACAGGCGCAGCCAAAAACATTCAGTACTTC
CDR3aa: CASSESTGAAKNIQYF

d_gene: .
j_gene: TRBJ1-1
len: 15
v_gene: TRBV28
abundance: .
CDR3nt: TGTGCCAGCAGTCCCCCGGCGGGTATGATAACTGAAGCTTTCTTT
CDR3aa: CASSPPAGMITEAFF

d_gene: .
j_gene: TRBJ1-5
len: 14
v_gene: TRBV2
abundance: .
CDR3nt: TGTGCCAGCAGTGATGACAGGTCCTATCAGCCCCAGCATTTT
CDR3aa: CASSDDRSYQPQHF

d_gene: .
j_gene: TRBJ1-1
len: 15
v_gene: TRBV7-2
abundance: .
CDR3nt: TGTGCCAGCAGCCCAAACCCGACGGTGAACACTGAAGCTTTCTTT
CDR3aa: CASSPNPTVNTEAFF

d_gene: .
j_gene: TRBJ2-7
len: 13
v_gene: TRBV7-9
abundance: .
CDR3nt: TGTGCCAGCAGCTTACGCAGGGACTACGAGCAGTACTTC
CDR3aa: CASSLRRDYEQYF

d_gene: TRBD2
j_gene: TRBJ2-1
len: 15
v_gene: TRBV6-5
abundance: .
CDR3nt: TGTGCCAGCAGCCTGGGACTAGCCGCCTACAATGAGCAGTTCTTC
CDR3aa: CASSLGLAAYNEQFF

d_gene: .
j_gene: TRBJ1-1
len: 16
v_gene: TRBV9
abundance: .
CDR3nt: TGTGCCAGCAGCGTAGGGGGGTCGGGATACGGCACTGAAGCTTTCTTT
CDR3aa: CASSVGGSGYGTEAFF

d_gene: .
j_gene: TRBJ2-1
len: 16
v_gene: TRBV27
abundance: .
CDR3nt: TGTGCCAGCACCTCTAGGACAGACTTCTCCTACAATGAGCAGTTCTTC
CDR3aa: CASTSRTDFSYNEQFF

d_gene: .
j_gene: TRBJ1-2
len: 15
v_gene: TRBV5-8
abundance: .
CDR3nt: TGTGCCAGCAGCATTTGGACAGTGACTAACTATGGCTACACCTTC
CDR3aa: CASSIWTVTNYGYTF

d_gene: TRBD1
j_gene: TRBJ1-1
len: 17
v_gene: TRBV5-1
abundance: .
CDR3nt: TGCGCCAGCGGCTTGAGGCCAACAGGGGAGTGGAACACTGAAGCTTTCTTT
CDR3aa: CASGLRPTGEWNTEAFF

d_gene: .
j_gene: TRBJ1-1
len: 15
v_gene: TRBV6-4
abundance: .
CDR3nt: TGTGCCAGCAGTGACTCAATGGCGGGGAACACTGAAGCTTTCTTT
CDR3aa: CASSDSMAGNTEAFF

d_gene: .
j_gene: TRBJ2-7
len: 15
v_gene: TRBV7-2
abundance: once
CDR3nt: TGTGCCAGCAGCTTTGGGGCGGTGCGCTCCTACGAGCAGTACTTC
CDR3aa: CASSFGAVRSYEQYF

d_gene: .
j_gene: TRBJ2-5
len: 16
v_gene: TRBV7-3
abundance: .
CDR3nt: TGTGCCAGCGCTCTGGGGGAACCGGGAGTCGTGGAGACCCAGTACTTC
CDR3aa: CASALGEPGVVETQYF

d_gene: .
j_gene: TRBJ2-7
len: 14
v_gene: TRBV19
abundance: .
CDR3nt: TGTGCCAGTAGTACTCAACCCCAGTCACGCGAGCAGTACTTC
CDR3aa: CASSTQPQSREQYF

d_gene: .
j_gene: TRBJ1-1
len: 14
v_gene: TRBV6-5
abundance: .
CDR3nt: TGTGCCAGCAGGAGGACCGGGCCGGGCACTGAAGCTTTCTTT
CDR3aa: CASRRTGPGTEAFF

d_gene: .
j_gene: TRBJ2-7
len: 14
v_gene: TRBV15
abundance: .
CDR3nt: TGTGCCACCAGCAGAGGCCCGGGGAGCTACGAGCAGTACTTC
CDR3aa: CATSRGPGSYEQYF

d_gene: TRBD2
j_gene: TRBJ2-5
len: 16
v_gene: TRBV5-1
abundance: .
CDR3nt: TGCGCCAGCAGCTTGGCCACTAGCGGTCCTCAAGAGACCCAGTACTTC
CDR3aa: CASSLATSGPQETQYF

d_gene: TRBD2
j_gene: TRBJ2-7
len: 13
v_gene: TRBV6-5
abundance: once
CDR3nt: TGTGCCAGCACTAGCGGGGGGTACTACGAGCAGTACTTC
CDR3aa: CASTSGGYYEQYF

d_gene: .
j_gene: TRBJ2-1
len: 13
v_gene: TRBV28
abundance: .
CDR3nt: TGTGCCAGCAGGCCGCCGGGAGTCAATGAGCAGTTCTTC
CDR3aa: CASRPPGVNEQFF